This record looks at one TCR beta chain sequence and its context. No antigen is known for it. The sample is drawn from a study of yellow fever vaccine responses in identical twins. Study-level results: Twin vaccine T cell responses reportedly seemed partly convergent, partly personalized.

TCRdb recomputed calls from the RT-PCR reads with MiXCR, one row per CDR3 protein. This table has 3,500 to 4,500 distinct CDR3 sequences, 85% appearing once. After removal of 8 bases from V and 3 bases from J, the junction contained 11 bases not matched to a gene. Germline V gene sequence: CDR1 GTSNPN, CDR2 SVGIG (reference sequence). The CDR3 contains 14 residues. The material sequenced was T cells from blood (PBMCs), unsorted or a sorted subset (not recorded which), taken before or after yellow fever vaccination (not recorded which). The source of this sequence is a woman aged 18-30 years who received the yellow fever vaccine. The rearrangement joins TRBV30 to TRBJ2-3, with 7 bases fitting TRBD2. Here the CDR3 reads CAHDGGGRTDTQYF. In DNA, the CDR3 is TGTGCCCACGATGGCGGGGGTCGGACAGATACGCAGTATTTT.